This entry describes one T cell receptor (beta chain). This entry is derived from a study of blood T cell repertoires in COVID-19. Study background: Some COVID-19 samples were acute and others convalescent; all came from the United States, Italy and Spain.

The V and J ends lost 2 bases and 4 bases respectively, with 16 bases between them. The CDR3 contains 16 residues. CDR1 is MNHNS, CDR2 SASEGT, per germline. In the authors' workflow: Scientists estimated how many nucleated cells there were by amplifying reference gene primers. Sequencing was performed with immunoSEQ multiplex PCR; in TCRdb, only in-frame clones are kept and a portion is missing. V and J calls and clone size are given by that table; D and trimming were obtained from the DNA. Of about 440,000 clones in the sample, around 88% are singletons; the top ten hold roughly 12%. This sequence was found in a woman aged 50 to 60 with COVID-19, enrolled during active disease. The V gene is TRBV6-1, the J gene TRBJ2-3; D is uncertain. Sequencing input: peripheral blood. The CDR3 loop is CASSESRGAFADTQYF. The CDR3 DNA reads as TGTGCCAGCAGTGAAAGTAGAGGAGCCTTCGCAGATACGCAGTATTTT.